This TCR beta chain stems from a study of T cells in Graves' hyperthyroidism and ophthalmopathy. Study-wide points: A 13 V-J signature model discriminated ophthalmopathy versus stable hyperthyroidism.

As concerns this clonotype: The antigen remains unidentified.

TCR beta CDR3 regions were amplified from RNA transcripts. The HTBI primer set was used in a first-round RT-PCR of the TCR CDR3. TCRdb reprocessed the multiplex PCR reads via MiXCR and lists one record per CDR3 protein. The sample contains roughly 280,000 distinct CDR3 sequences, over 15% of which appear only once. Sequencing input: blood. The sequence came from a woman aged 55-70 years with Graves' ophthalmopathy.

The CDR3 is CASHPGTGQPQHF. Written as DNA, the CDR3 is TGTGCCAGCCACCCAGGGACAGGCCAGCCCCAGCATTTT. The gene calls are TRBV6-1 and TRBJ1-5; TRBD1 matches at 8 bases. Per the germline V gene, CDR1 is MNHNS and CDR2 is SASEGT. There are 13 residues in the CDR3. V dropped 8 bases and J dropped 7; count of bases not matched to a gene: 7.